This TCR beta chain was found in a study of control samples from healthy donors and cancer patients. The assay was immunoSEQ multiplex PCR, and TCRdb's table has in-frame clones only and misses some. Of approximately 120,000 clones in the sample, more than 85% were seen once. The V end lost 2 bases, the J end lost 1 base, and 12 bases lay between the germline ends. Germline CDR1 and CDR2: MNHEY and SVGAGI. The CDR3 loop spans 16 amino acids. The rearrangement joins TRBV6-5 to TRBJ2-4; D is ambiguous. The sequenced material came from blood. The receptor was isolated from a man between 18 and 29 years old in good health. The chain's CDR3 is CASSYVGPRAKNIQYF. CDR3 bases: TGTGCCAGCAGTTACGTTGGACCCCGGGCCAAAAACATTCAGTACTTC.